The 25 T cell receptor beta chains below all came from one sample that was sequenced in a study of blood T cell repertoires in COVID-19. Only in-frame clones appear in the TCRdb table, and some are missing; sequencing was by immunoSEQ multiplex PCR. The sample holds 200,000 or so clones, around three quarters seen once. The material sequenced was peripheral blood. The receptors derive from a man aged 60 to 69 with active or convalescent COVID-19.

The chain is built from TRBV19 and TRBJ2-6, with D unclear. Germline CDR1 and CDR2: LNHDA and SQIVND (reference sequence). The CDR3 totals 16 residues. V was trimmed by 4 bases and J by 0 bases, leaving 10 bases between them. CDR3 region: CASSTMSPSGANVLTF. For the CDR3, the DNA is TGTGCCAGTAGTACCATGAGCCCCTCTGGGGCCAACGTCCTGACTTTC.

The chain combines TRBV5-1 with TRBJ2-3; 10 bases match TRBD1. The V gene's germline CDR1 is SGHRS and CDR2 YFSETQ. This CDR3 has 14 residues. Losses at the gene ends were 4 bases for V and 5 bases for J; bases not matched to a gene: 4. The CDR3 loop is CASSPDRGRDTQYF. The DNA of the CDR3 is TGCGCCAGCAGCCCGGACAGGGGGAGAGATACGCAGTATTTT.

This chain joins TRBV6-5 and TRBJ2-7, with TRBD2 matching over 11 bases. Germline CDR1 reads MNHEY; CDR2 reads SVGAGI. V gave up 10 bases and J gave up 2 bases; unmatched junction bases: 7. This CDR3 spans 14 amino acids. As DNA, the CDR3 is TGTGCCAAAACCGGGACTAGCGGCCCCTACGAGCAGTACTTC. Translating it yields CAKTGTSGPYEQYF.

The chain links TRBV19 to TRBJ2-4, with a possible D match to TRBD2 (5 bases). V gave up 0 bases and J gave up 1 base, with 10 bases separating them. Germline loops: CDR1 LNHDA, CDR2 SQIVND (reference sequence). The CDR3 runs to 16 residues. The CDR3 nucleotides are TGTGCCAGTAGTATAGATGCGGGTGGGGCCAAAAACATTCAGTACTTC. This gives the protein CASSIDAGGAKNIQYF. Complete variable domain (other parts from reference TRBV19 and TRBJ2-4): DGGITQSPKYLFRKEGQNVTLSCEQNLNHDAMYWYRQDPGQGLRLIYYSQIVNDFQKGDIAEGYSVSREKKESFPLTVTSAQKNPTAFYLCASSIDAGGAKNIQYFGAGTRLSVL.

This chain links TRBV25-1 with TRBJ1-2; D is unclear. Germline CDR1 is MGHDK and CDR2 is SYGVNS. This CDR3 spans 13 amino acids. The ends were cut back, 5 bases at V and 2 bases at J, with 9 bases in the middle. The DNA for the CDR3 is TGTGCCAGCAGTCCGGTACAGAACTATGGCTACACCTTC. Translating it yields CASSPVQNYGYTF.

This clone was seen a handful of times. The J gene is TRBJ2-1, the V gene TRBV2; 7 bases align to TRBD2. CDR1 and CDR2 (germline): SNHLY, FYNNEI. The CDR3 has 14 residues. V lost 6 bases, J lost 3 bases, and 5 bases stayed unmatched. CDR3 sequence: CASRAGVNYNEQFF. The CDR3 nucleotides read TGTGCCAGCAGGGCGGGAGTAAACTACAATGAGCAGTTCTTC.

The chain combines TRBV10-3 with TRBJ2-2; 12 bases align to TRBD2. The length of the CDR3 is 15 residues. Germline values: CDR1 ENHRY, CDR2 SYGVKD. V was clipped by 4 bases and J by 5 bases; unmatched bases: 2. The CDR3 coding sequence is TGTGCCATCAGTGGAGGACTAGCGGGGACCGGGGAGCTGTTTTTT. This gives the protein CAISGGLAGTGELFF.

This chain links TRBV24-1 with TRBJ2-1, with 7 bases identical to TRBD2. Per the germline V gene, CDR1 is KGHDR and CDR2 is SFDVKD. Germline trimming cut 0 bases from V and 6 bases from J; bases unmatched to any gene: 7. The CDR3 covers 16 residues. CDR3 sequence reads: CATSDLQFGGSNEQFF. For the CDR3, the DNA is TGTGCCACCAGTGATTTGCAATTCGGGGGGTCCAATGAGCAGTTCTTC.

The V and J genes are TRBV5-1 and TRBJ1-1; D ambiguous. Germline CDR1 reads SGHRS; CDR2 reads YFSETQ. V lost 5 bases to trimming and J lost 8 bases, with 16 bases between them. The CDR3 is made up of 13 amino acids. The CDR3 reads CASRDGRSSEAFF. In DNA form, the CDR3 reads TGCGCCAGCAGGGACGGGAGGTCCTCCGAAGCTTTCTTT.

This clone occurred once. This chain joins TRBV10-3 and TRBJ1-2; 11 bases are a match to TRBD1. The J segment lost 3 bases and the V segment lost 10 bases, leaving 4 bases of the junction unmatched. The CDR3 length is 13 residues. Germline V gene lookup returns CDR1 ENHRY and CDR2 SYGVKD. This CDR3 reads CASWTGGDYGYTF. In DNA form, the CDR3 reads TGTGCCAGCTGGACAGGGGGCGACTATGGCTACACCTTC.

CDR3 in amino acids: CASAKPRTPSPGDGYTF. Written as DNA, the CDR3 is TGTGCCAGCGCAAAACCCCGGACTCCGTCTCCAGGGGATGGCTACACCTTC. The chain uses TRBV27 and TRBJ1-2, with D possibly being TRBD1 (6 bases). CDR1 and CDR2 (germline): MNHEY, SMNVEV (reference sequence). V was trimmed by 8 bases and J by 6 bases, leaving 28 bases between them. There are 17 residues in the CDR3.

The rearrangement links TRBV27 to TRBJ2-7; 8 nucleotides line up with TRBD2. Trimming cost V 4 bases and J 0 bases; bases outside gene matches: 5. CDR3 length equals 15 residues. Germline lookup yields CDR1 MNHEY and CDR2 SMNVEV (reference sequence). CDR3 in amino acids: CASSSPSGPSYEQYF. The CDR3 region has the DNA TGTGCCAGCAGTTCACCTAGCGGGCCCTCCTACGAGCAGTACTTC.

The J gene is TRBJ1-2, the V gene TRBV7-2; the match to TRBD1 covers 8 bases. Germline V CDR1 and CDR2: SGHTA, FQGNSA. The CDR3 sequence is 14 residues long. The V gene end was trimmed by 5 bases and the J gene end by 12 bases; junction bases not matched to a gene: 14. For the CDR3, the DNA is TGTGCCAGCAGCCGGGGTCAGGGGGCCAGGGGACACACCTTC. Amino acid sequence: CASSRGQGARGHTF.

The gene calls are TRBV10-3 and TRBJ2-7; 7 bases are a match to TRBD1. Germline trimming cut 3 bases from V and 5 bases from J; bases unmatched to any gene: 4. Germline V gives CDR1 ENHRY, CDR2 SYGVKD. The CDR3 totals 13 residues. CDR3 sequence: CAISETGDHEQYF. DNA for the CDR3: TGTGCCATCAGTGAAACAGGGGACCACGAGCAGTACTTC.

V gene TRBV7-2 combines with J gene TRBJ1-6; D is possibly TRBD1 (6 bases). This CDR3 comprises 14 residues. The V gene lost 5 bases and the J gene lost 7 bases, with 12 bases spanning the gap. In germline, CDR1 is SGHTA, CDR2 FQGNSA. CDR3 sequence: CASSLWGQNSPLHF. CDR3 nucleotide sequence: TGTGCCAGCAGCCTATGGGGGCAAAATTCACCCCTCCACTTT.

The J gene is TRBJ2-7, the V gene TRBV28; 9 bases agree with TRBD2. Germline lookup yields CDR1 MDHEN and CDR2 SYDVKM. The CDR3 sequence is 13 residues long. Germline trimming cut 8 bases from V and 3 bases from J; bases unmatched to any gene: 5. The CDR3 DNA is TGTGCCAGCCTAGCGGGAACTCTCTACGAGCAGTACTTC. Translated: CASLAGTLYEQYF. Drawing the rest from reference TRBV28 and TRBJ2-7, the complete variable domain is DVKVTQSSRYLVKRTGEKVFLECVQDMDHENMFWYRQDPGLGLRLIYFSYDVKMKEKGDIPEGYSVSREKKERFSLILESASTNQTSMYLCASLAGTLYEQYFGPGTRLTVT.

The chain recombines TRBV24-1 with TRBJ2-1; D perhaps matches TRBD2 (5 bases). This CDR3 has 16 amino acids. CDR1 is KGHDR and CDR2 is SFDVKD in the germline V gene. V gave up 4 bases and J gave up 2 bases, with 14 bases separating them. CDR3 residues: CATSDRRTDPYNEQFF. CDR3 DNA: TGTGCCACCAGTGACCGTCGGACTGACCCCTACAATGAGCAGTTCTTC.

V and J are TRBV10-3 and TRBJ1-1; weak D call: TRBD1 (6 bases). Trimming stripped 6 bases from V and 0 bases from J, with 26 bases between. The germline CDR1 and CDR2 sequences are ENHRY and SYGVKD. The CDR3 spans 19 residues. The CDR3 spells CAISGVRGGARAMNTEAFF. The CDR3 DNA sequence: TGTGCCATCAGCGGGGTCCGAGGGGGGGCTCGGGCGATGAACACTGAAGCTTTCTTT.

This rearrangement joins TRBV5-8 to TRBJ2-2; 7 nucleotides line up with TRBD2. This CDR3 region has 15 residues. Germline V gene sequence: CDR1 SGHTS, CDR2 YDEGEE. The V gene end was trimmed by 4 bases and the J gene end by 0 bases; junction bases not matched to a gene: 3. The CDR3 reads CASSRGLANTGELFF. Here the CDR3 DNA reads TGTGCCAGCAGCCGAGGACTAGCGAACACCGGGGAGCTGTTTTTT.

V gene TRBV14 combines with J gene TRBJ2-6, with D unresolved. This CDR3 has 14 amino acids. Germline assignment: CDR1 SGHDN and CDR2 FVKESK. The V gene lost 0 bases and the J gene lost 3 bases, with 3 bases spanning the gap. The CDR3 bases are TGTGCCAGCAGCCAAGATCTTGGGGCCAACGTCCTGACTTTC. Residues: CASSQDLGANVLTF.

This clone was observed a handful of times. Other DNA variants within this sample encode the same CDR3. The rearrangement links TRBV9 to TRBJ1-1; 9 bases map to TRBD1. With V trimmed by 4 bases and J by 3 bases, 4 bases remained unmatched. The CDR3 consists of 14 residues. CDR1 is SGDLS and CDR2 is YYNGEE in the germline V gene. The CDR3 bases are TGTGCCAGCAGCACCACAGGGGGCGACACTGAAGCTTTCTTT. The encoded protein is CASSTTGGDTEAFF.

The J gene is TRBJ1-3, the V gene TRBV28; D call uncertain. Trimming removed 3 bases at V and 1 base at J, with 13 bases between. The CDR3 is made up of 16 amino acids. Germline V gene lookup returns CDR1 MDHEN and CDR2 SYDVKM. CDR3 sequence reads: CASSLGQHFSGNTIYF. The CDR3 DNA sequence: TGTGCCAGCAGTTTGGGCCAACATTTTTCTGGAAACACCATATATTTT.

This clone was observed at least ten times. The V and J genes are TRBV6-4 and TRBJ2-5; 12 nucleotides match TRBD1. CDR3 size: 14 residues. J was trimmed by 5 bases and V by 6 bases; bases with no gene match: 4. The germline V gene encodes CDR1 MRHNA and CDR2 SNTAGT. The CDR3 protein is CASSGTGGEETQYF. CDR3 sequence (DNA): TGTGCCAGCAGCGGGACAGGGGGCGAGGAGACCCAGTACTTC.

The count of this clone is one. The chain joins TRBV5-5 to TRBJ2-5; D is unresolved. Germline-derived CDR1 and CDR2 are SGHKS and YYEKEE (reference sequence). V lost 0 bases to trimming and J lost 2 bases, with 8 bases between them. The CDR3 length is 14 residues. The CDR3 is CASSLASRQETQYF. CDR3 in DNA: TGTGCCAGCAGCTTGGCTTCCCGTCAAGAGACCCAGTACTTC.

The chain couples TRBV10-3 to TRBJ1-1; 8 bases line up with TRBD1. This CDR3 has 13 amino acids. Looked up from germline, CDR1 is ENHRY and CDR2 is SYGVKD. J lost 4 bases, V lost 8 bases, and 6 bases had no gene match. The CDR3 sequence: CAIEGQDSTEAFF. Here the CDR3 DNA reads TGTGCCATCGAGGGACAGGATAGCACTGAAGCTTTCTTT.